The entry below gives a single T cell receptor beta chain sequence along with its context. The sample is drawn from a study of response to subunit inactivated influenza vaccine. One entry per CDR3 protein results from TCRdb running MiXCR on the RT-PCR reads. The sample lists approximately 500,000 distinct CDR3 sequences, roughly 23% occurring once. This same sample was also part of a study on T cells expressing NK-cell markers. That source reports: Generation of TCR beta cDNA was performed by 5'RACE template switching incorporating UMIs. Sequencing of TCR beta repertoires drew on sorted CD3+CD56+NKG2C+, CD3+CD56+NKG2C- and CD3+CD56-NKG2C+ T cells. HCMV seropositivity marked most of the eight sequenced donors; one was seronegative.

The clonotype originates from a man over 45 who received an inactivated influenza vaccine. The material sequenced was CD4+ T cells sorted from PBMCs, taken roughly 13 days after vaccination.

The CDR3 spells CASRGLADTGELFF. CDR3 nucleotides: TGTGCCAGCAGAGGACTAGCGGACACCGGGGAGCTGTTTTTT. V usage is TRBV9 and J usage is TRBJ2-2, with 10 bases aligning to TRBD2. The CDR3 is made up of 14 amino acids. Trimming cost V 5 bases and J 3 bases; bases outside gene matches: 1. Germline CDR1 reads SGDLS; CDR2 reads YYNGEE.